Listed below are T cell receptor beta chains from one sample, sequenced in a study of blood T cell repertoires in COVID-19. The repertoire was sequenced with immunoSEQ multiplex PCR; TCRdb's copy has only in-frame clones and lacks some. The repertoire holds tens of thousands of clones, with over 75% as singletons. The sample was peripheral blood. The receptors stem from a man older than 75 with COVID-19, enrolled during active disease. Both conserved end residues are part of each CDR3. Each record gives: CDR3 length, V gene, J gene, CDR3 protein.

>18|TRBV5-6|TRBJ1-5
CASSLYRDTGQSNQPQHF
>14|TRBV5-1|TRBJ2-3
CASSPGQGPDTQYF
>18|TRBV11-3|TRBJ2-2
CASSLWTGGLGDTGELFF
>14|TRBV4-1|TRBJ1-2
CASSQGGGLYGYTF
>16|TRBV7-9|TRBJ1-3
CASSLGAGGYGNTIYF
>14|TRBV7-2|TRBJ1-5
CASSAGLNNQPQHF
>14|TRBV19|TRBJ2-5
CASSGNDWKETQYF
>17|TRBV11-2|TRBJ2-1
CASSLVTGQGWYNEQFF
>15|TRBV9|TRBJ1-2
CASSGGGEGYYGYTF
>15|TRBV7-2|TRBJ2-1
CASSPKLGSYNEQFF
>14|TRBV5-6|TRBJ2-7
CASSASRGSYEQYF
>18|TRBV7-3|TRBJ2-3
CASSLRGGGGGAGDTQYF
>17|TRBV11-3|TRBJ2-2
CASSQQTGEGSYGELFF
>17|TRBV5-5|TRBJ2-3
CASSSLGVQFSTDTQYF
>14|TRBV5-1|TRBJ2-5
CASSLTGIQETQYF
>15|TRBV27|TRBJ1-4
CASSFSERGKEKLFF
>13|TRBV6-4|TRBJ1-1
CASSNQVNTEAFF
>16|TRBV28|TRBJ1-5
CASNMGDSYSNQPQHF
>14|TRBV10-3|TRBJ1-2
CAINTGQGKDGYTF
>16|TRBV27|TRBJ2-2
CASSLITVANTGELFF
>15|TRBV5-1|TRBJ1-4
CASSLASTGNEKLFF
>14|TRBV5-1|TRBJ1-4
CASSSGLINEKLFF
>16|TRBV23-1|TRBJ1-1
CASSQSVRGMNTEAFF
>16|TRBV7-8|TRBJ1-1
CASSLGTGVLETEAFF
>14|TRBV2|TRBJ2-2
CASSVTGNTGELFF
>14|TRBV5-1|TRBJ1-2
CASSRRGENYGYTF